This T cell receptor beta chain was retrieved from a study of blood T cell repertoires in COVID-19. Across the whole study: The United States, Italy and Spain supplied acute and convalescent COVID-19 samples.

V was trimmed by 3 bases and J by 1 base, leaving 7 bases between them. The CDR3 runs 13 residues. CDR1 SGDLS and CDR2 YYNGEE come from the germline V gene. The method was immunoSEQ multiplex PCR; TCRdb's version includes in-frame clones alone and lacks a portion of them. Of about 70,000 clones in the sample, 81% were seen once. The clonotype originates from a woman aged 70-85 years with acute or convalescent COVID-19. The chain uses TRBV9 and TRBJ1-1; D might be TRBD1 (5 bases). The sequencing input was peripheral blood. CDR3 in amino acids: CASSGGQNTEAFF. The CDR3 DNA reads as TGTGCCAGCAGCGGAGGACAGAACACTGAAGCTTTCTTT.